The 25 T cell receptor beta chains below all came from one sample that was sequenced in a study of T cells expressing NK-cell markers. TCRdb re-called the 5' RACE reads, yielding one record per CDR3 amino acid sequence without DNA. The sample has hundreds of thousands of distinct CDR3 sequences. The sample comprised blood T cells: a sorted CD56 or NKG2C T cell subset, CD4+ or CD8+ T cells, or bulk PBMC T cells (not recorded which). The receptors shown here come from a woman aged 18 to 75 in good health.

This chain links TRBV5-1 with TRBJ2-1; TCRdb gives TRBD1 as the D gene, but with no DNA this cannot be confirmed. Germline V CDR1 and CDR2: SGHRS, YFSETQ. This CDR3 has 15 residues. CDR3 in amino acids: CASSSQDRPYNEQFF.

The rearrangement links TRBV11-2 to TRBJ2-1; TCRdb outputs TRBD2, but without DNA this stays unchecked. The germline V gene encodes CDR1 SGHAT and CDR2 FQNNGV. This CDR3 region has 14 residues. The CDR3 protein is CASSLPSGRNEQFF.

This rearrangement joins TRBV20-1 to TRBJ1-5; there is no DNA to check the TCRdb D call of TRBD1. The CDR3 loop spans 14 amino acids. Germline CDR1 is DFQATT and CDR2 is SNEGSKA (reference sequence). The CDR3 loop reads CSARDKGQGQPQHF.

V and J are TRBV7-2 and TRBJ2-1; TCRdb selects TRBD1, and the lack of DNA leaves this call unchecked. Germline loops: CDR1 SGHTA, CDR2 FQGNSA. This CDR3 has 12 amino acids. The CDR3 loop reads CASSPRNNEQFF.

The rearrangement joins TRBV18 to TRBJ1-1. CDR3 length: 13 residues. Germline V lookup: CDR1 KGHSH, CDR2 LQKENI. The CDR3 protein is CASSPWRNTEAFF.

The V gene is TRBV12-3 or TRBV12-4, the J gene TRBJ1-5. This CDR3 comprises 16 residues. This CDR3 reads CASSSRGEVGNQPQHF.

The chain carries TRBV20-1 and TRBJ1-6. There are 15 residues in the CDR3. CDR1 is DFQATT and CDR2 is SNEGSKA in the germline V gene (reference sequence). The CDR3 here is CSARGGGSYNSPLHF.

The V gene is TRBV12-3 or TRBV12-4, the J gene TRBJ1-2. The CDR3 consists of 12 residues. This chain's CDR3 is CASSSGLYGYTF.

The CDR3 loop is CASSQDGQGYEQYF. The V call is TRBV4-3, the J call TRBJ2-7; TCRdb's assignment of TRBD1 cannot be checked, as there is no DNA. Germline V gene sequence: CDR1 LGHNA, CDR2 YSLEER. CDR3 size: 14 residues.

The CDR3 region is CASTAGLAPYEQYF. The chain joins TRBV6-2 or TRBV6-3 to TRBJ2-7; checking the TCRdb D call of TRBD2 is not possible without DNA. The CDR3 covers 14 residues. Germline CDR1 and CDR2: MNHEY and SVGEGT.

The rearrangement uses TRBV28 and TRBJ2-4; TCRdb calls TRBD2, which cannot be checked without DNA. The CDR3 covers 16 residues. Germline V gene lookup returns CDR1 MDHEN and CDR2 SYDVKM. The CDR3 loop is CASSFETSGRSNIQYF.

This chain uses TRBV5-1 with TRBJ2-3; the TCRdb D gene call, TRBD1, has no DNA to confirm it. This CDR3 region has 15 residues. Germline CDR1 SGHRS, CDR2 YFSETQ. The CDR3 is CASSLAPGLGDTQYF.

The chain uses TRBV7-2 and TRBJ2-7; TCRdb's D gene call, TRBD2, goes unchecked for lack of DNA. The germline V gene encodes CDR1 SGHTA and CDR2 FQGNSA. The CDR3 totals 15 residues. The CDR3 here is CASTPQGGPFHEQYF.

CDR3 region: CASSLPGGQETQYF. The V call is TRBV28, the J call TRBJ2-5; absent DNA, TCRdb's TRBD1 call cannot be checked. This CDR3 region has 14 residues. Germline V gives CDR1 MDHEN, CDR2 SYDVKM.

The chain is built from TRBV6-1 and TRBJ2-2; TCRdb's assignment of TRBD2 cannot be checked, as there is no DNA. The CDR3 length is 18 residues. Germline CDR1 reads MNHNS; CDR2 reads SASEGT. CDR3 loop: CASSLLAGGPRSTGELFF.

V gene TRBV5-1 combines with J gene TRBJ1-4; TCRdb returns TRBD1, unconfirmable since there is no DNA. Germline CDR1 reads SGHRS; CDR2 reads YFSETQ. The CDR3 covers 16 residues. CDR3 protein: CASSVNSGQGIEKLFF.

This sequence joins TRBV20-1 and TRBJ2-7; TCRdb lists TRBD1, though no DNA is available to test this call. From germline, CDR1 is DFQATT and CDR2 SNEGSKA (reference sequence). This CDR3 contains 13 residues. The CDR3 loop is CSASYRGFSEQYF.

The V call is TRBV27, the J call TRBJ2-7; the TCRdb D gene call, TRBD1, has no DNA to confirm it. CDR1 and CDR2 (germline): MNHEY, SMNVEV (reference sequence). The CDR3 is made up of 14 amino acids. CDR3 sequence reads: CASSLRGPTYEQYF.

The chain links TRBV6-1 to TRBJ2-3; TCRdb selects TRBD1, and the lack of DNA leaves this call unchecked. Germline lookup yields CDR1 MNHNS and CDR2 SASEGT. CDR3 length equals 14 residues. This chain's CDR3 is CASSRPTGGGTQYF.

The chain carries TRBV7-2 and TRBJ2-7; checking the TCRdb D call of TRBD2 is not possible without DNA. The CDR3 runs to 15 residues. In germline, CDR1 is SGHTA, CDR2 FQGNSA. The CDR3 reads CASSSRLAGESEQYF.

The rearrangement uses TRBV5-1 and TRBJ2-5; TCRdb lists TRBD2, though no DNA is available to test this call. Per the germline V gene, CDR1 is SGHRS and CDR2 is YFSETQ. This CDR3 has 17 amino acids. Here the CDR3 reads CASSSRGRGAFQETQYF.

This sequence joins TRBV7-8 and TRBJ2-1; TCRdb lists TRBD2, though no DNA is available to test this call. Germline values: CDR1 SGHVS, CDR2 FQNEAQ. CDR3 length equals 16 residues. CDR3 loop: CASSPRERGWYNEQFF.

V gene TRBV29-1 combines with J gene TRBJ2-7; TCRdb indicates TRBD1, and absent DNA this call remains unverified. In germline, CDR1 is SQVTM, CDR2 ANQGSEA. The CDR3 extends over 14 amino acids. CDR3 amino acids: CSVRPNRDVHEQYF.

This sequence joins TRBV29-1 and TRBJ2-1; TCRdb designates TRBD1, a call that cannot be tested without DNA. The germline V gene has CDR1 SQVTM and CDR2 ANQGSEA. The CDR3 contains 11 residues. The CDR3 here is CSVGSRSQQFF.

The CDR3 spells CASSSGTGYSNQPQHF. The rearrangement joins TRBV12-3 or TRBV12-4 to TRBJ1-5; TCRdb calls TRBD1, which cannot be checked without DNA. The CDR3 loop spans 16 amino acids.